This T cell receptor beta chain was obtained from a study of early T cells in non-severe SARS-CoV-2 infection. This clonotype was found once. The CDR3 is 14 residues long. Trimming left V 0 bases short and J 2 bases short, with 9 bases between. Germline CDR1 SGDLS, CDR2 YYNGEE. Researchers attached unique molecular identifiers to individual cDNA molecules. Using its own MiXCR run on the 5' RACE reads, TCRdb lists one record per CDR3 protein. The table records about 50,000 distinct CDR3 sequences, 9.3% of them present only once. The sample was whole blood. The chain carries TRBV9 and TRBJ2-7, with no clear D. The TCR sequence derives from an adult who was a healthcare worker with PCR-confirmed SARS-CoV-2 infection or an uninfected control (not recorded which). CDR3 amino acids: CASSVGDSTYEQYF. In DNA form, the CDR3 reads TGTGCCAGCAGCGTAGGTGACTCGACCTACGAGCAGTACTTC.